The 20 T cell receptor beta chains in this list originate from one sample, sequenced in a study of regulatory T cells in long-lasting Graves disease. Regarding time point: newly diagnosed GD, antithyroid drugs for less than 3 months. PBMCs provided the RNA from which the TCR library was made. Relying on iRepertoire HTBI primers and Arm-PCR of CDR3 regions, the team built TCR beta libraries. TCRdb independently ran MiXCR on the multiplex PCR reads; one entry per CDR3 protein. The sample contains under 800,000 distinct CDR3 sequences, roughly 15% of which appear only once. This same sample was also part of a study on T cells in Graves' hyperthyroidism and ophthalmopathy.

The source was peripheral blood mononuclear cells (PBMCs), collected at new diagnosis, from a patient treated with antithyroid drugs. The source is a woman in her 30s with Graves disease.

This clonotype was counted only a few times. This chain uses TRBV6-1 with TRBJ2-1, with D possibly matching TRBD1 (6 bases). The CDR3 extends over 12 amino acids. Trimming pared 7 bases from V and 8 bases from J, leaving 12 bases between. Germline CDR1 and CDR2: MNHNS and SASEGT. CDR3 sequence: CASKGDSHEQFF. DNA of the CDR3: TGTGCCAGCAAGGGGGATTCCCATGAGCAGTTCTTC.

For this clonotype: As the CDR3 is not closed by the conserved phenylalanine or tryptophan, this likely results from a read error. The CDR3 region has the DNA TGTGCCAGCAGTTTACCCCCGGTTGGCTACACCTCC. The encoded protein is CASSLPPVGYTS. V gene TRBV28 combines with J gene TRBJ1-2; D gene uncertain. V dropped 2 bases and J dropped 7 bases, with 8 bases sitting between them. The germline V gene encodes CDR1 MDHEN and CDR2 SYDVKM. The CDR3 consists of 12 residues.

This clonotype has at least ten counts. The chain carries TRBV6-1 and TRBJ1-1; D is unclear. The CDR3 runs 16 residues. V was clipped by 5 bases and J by 4 bases, with 20 bases between them. Looked up from germline, CDR1 is MNHNS and CDR2 is SASEGT. The CDR3 is CASSQLKGSRSTEAFF. In nucleotides, the CDR3 is TGTGCCAGCAGTCAACTTAAGGGTTCGAGGTCCACTGAAGCTTTCTTT.

The chain uses TRBV7-2 and TRBJ1-1; D might be TRBD1 (5 bases). The CDR3 extends over 14 amino acids. V lost 2 bases and J 3 bases, leaving 10 bases between the germline ends. Germline V CDR1 and CDR2: SGHTA, FQGNSA. The CDR3, as DNA: TGTGCCAGCAGCTTAAGGGGTTGGGACACTGAAGCTTTCTTT. Its protein is CASSLRGWDTEAFF.

This clonotype was observed many times. One end of the junction fails to match germline, which may point to a read error. V is TRBV12-3 or TRBV12-4 and J is TRBJ1-2; D not certain. The CDR3 contains 14 residues. The CDR3 DNA follows: TGTGCCAGCAGTTTGTCTTCGGGTGCGGGATTGTATTCCTTC. Protein: CASSLSSGAGLYSF.

This clonotype has at least ten counts. The chain recombines TRBV28 with TRBJ1-2; tentative D call: TRBD1 (5 bases). V was cut by 6 bases and J by 8 bases, with 19 bases left in between. CDR1 is MDHEN and CDR2 is SYDVKM in the germline V gene. CDR3 length: 14 residues. The CDR3 protein is CASRILRAGYGYTF. The CDR3 DNA reads as TGTGCCAGCAGGATCCTCAGGGCAGGGTACGGCTACACCTTC.

Comment on this clonotype: Since a much larger clone is just one base distant, this may be a read error. This chain links TRBV12-3 or TRBV12-4 with TRBJ2-5; 7 positions match TRBD2. The CDR3 loop spans 15 amino acids. The CDR3: CTSRPTSFRGETQYF. In DNA, the CDR3 is TGTACCAGCAGGCCGACTAGCTTTCGGGGCGAGACCCAGTACTTC.

This rearrangement joins TRBV19 to TRBJ1-1, with a tentative D call TRBD1 (6 bases). The CDR3 has 15 residues. Trimming left V 3 bases short and J 6 bases short, with 17 bases between. CDR1 and CDR2 (germline): LNHDA, SQIVND (reference sequence). The CDR3 sequence is CASSIKGGTVAEAFF. CDR3 nucleotides: TGTGCCAGTAGTATTAAGGGGGGTACGGTGGCTGAAGCTTTCTTT.

The rearrangement links TRBV6-5 to TRBJ1-5, with D unclear. The CDR3 is made up of 14 amino acids. Germline CDR1 and CDR2: MNHEY and SVGAGI. V lost 0 bases and J lost 5, with 8 bases in between. CDR3 amino acids: CASSYSGSDQPQHF. CDR3 nucleotide sequence: TGTGCCAGCAGTTACTCGGGGTCGGATCAGCCCCAGCATTTT.

In its sample, this clonotype was seen many times. The rearrangement links TRBV9 to TRBJ1-1; D is ambiguous. V was trimmed by 4 bases and J by 2 bases, leaving 9 bases between them. Germline assignment: CDR1 SGDLS and CDR2 YYNGEE. This CDR3 region has 13 residues. CDR3 region: CASSLASNTEAFF. The CDR3 nucleotides are TGTGCCAGCAGCCTCGCTTCAAACACTGAAGCTTTCTTT.

On this clonotype itself: With a much larger clone just one base away, this may be a read error. V and J are TRBV7-8 and TRBJ2-7; D is undetermined. Germline loops: CDR1 SGHVS, CDR2 FQNEAQ. This CDR3 has 11 amino acids. In nucleotides, the CDR3 is TGTGCCAGCAGCTTTACGGACGAGCGGTACTTC. The encoded protein is CASSFTDERYF.

This clonotype has more than one count but fewer than ten. J is TRBJ2-1 and V is TRBV5-1; 7 nucleotides match TRBD1. The CDR3 covers 14 residues. Germline values: CDR1 SGHRS, CDR2 YFSETQ. V shed 4 bases and J 9 bases; nucleotides not matched to a gene: 10. CDR3 coding DNA: TGCGCCAGCAGCCCCGGACAGGTTTTAAGTGAGCAGTTCTTC. This encodes CASSPGQVLSEQFF.

The rearrangement uses TRBV6-2 or TRBV6-3 and TRBJ1-4, with D possibly matching TRBD1 (6 bases). V was shortened by 6 bases and J by 7 bases, with 18 bases between the two germline ends. Germline V gene lookup returns CDR1 MNHEY and CDR2 SVGEGT. The CDR3 is 15 amino acids. For the CDR3, the DNA is TGTGCCAGCAGAGAGCCTAGGGCAGGGGCTGAAAAACTGTTTTTT. The encoded protein is CASREPRAGAEKLFF.

The chain employs TRBV10-2 and TRBJ2-7, with D maybe TRBD1 (6 bases). The CDR3 totals 13 residues. The germline V gene has CDR1 WSHSY and CDR2 SAAADI. Trimming pared 6 bases from V and 7 bases from J, leaving 16 bases between. The DNA for the CDR3 is TGCGCCAGCAGCCTCAGGGGCGGGTCGGAGCAGTACTTC. This translates into CASSLRGGSEQYF.

There are a few counts of this clonotype. This chain joins TRBV28 and TRBJ1-3, with D uncertain. V dropped 0 bases and J dropped 4 bases, with 4 bases sitting between them. CDR3 size: 13 residues. Germline V CDR1 and CDR2: MDHEN, SYDVKM. CDR3 sequence: CASSLWGGNTIYF. In DNA, the CDR3 is TGTGCCAGCAGTTTATGGGGAGGAAACACCATATATTTT. The entire variable domain, with the rest obtained from reference TRBV28 and TRBJ1-3, is as follows: DVKVTQSSRYLVKRTGEKVFLECVQDMDHENMFWYRQDPGLGLRLIYFSYDVKMKEKGDIPEGYSVSREKKERFSLILESASTNQTSMYLCASSLWGGNTIYFGEGSWLTVV.

In regard to this clonotype: A far larger clone is just one base off, so this is likely a read error. The chain joins TRBV5-1 to TRBJ2-4; D is possibly TRBD2 (6 bases). Germline V gives CDR1 SGHRS, CDR2 YFSETQ. The CDR3 length is 15 residues. CDR3 residues: CASSLSLASTQEQYF. DNA for the CDR3: TGTGCCAGCAGCTTATCCCTAGCGAGCACACAGGAGCAGTACTTC. The whole variable domain, remainder taken from reference TRBV5-1 and TRBJ2-4, is KAGVTQTPRYLIKTRGQQVTLSCSPISGHRSVSWYQQTPGQGLQFLFEYFSETQRNKGNFPGRFSGRQFSNSRSEMNVSTLELGDSALYLCASSLSLASTQEQYFGAGTRLSVL.

This clonotype was seen many times. The rearrangement links TRBV3-1 to TRBJ2-3; 9 bases are a match to TRBD1. The CDR3 totals 15 residues. The V and J ends lost 2 bases and 6 bases, in that order; junction bases with no gene match: 6. The V gene's germline CDR1 is LGHDT and CDR2 YNNKEL (reference sequence). The CDR3 sequence is CASSQPGTGSDTQYF. The CDR3 nucleotides are TGTGCCAGCAGCCAACCAGGGACAGGGTCGGATACGCAGTATTTT.

This clonotype occurred a few times. The chain recombines TRBV7-2 with TRBJ2-1, with D maybe TRBD2 (6 bases). This CDR3 has 17 amino acids. Germline V gene lookup returns CDR1 SGHTA and CDR2 FQGNSA. The germline V and J ends were trimmed by 1 base and 4 bases, with 17 bases remaining between them. The CDR3 coding sequence is TGTGCCAGCAGCTTAGGACGGGACTCCAATTTATACAATGAGCAGTTCTTC. This encodes CASSLGRDSNLYNEQFF.

Regarding this clonotype: A single base separates this from a much larger clone, so it may be a read error. The genes are TRBV7-2 and TRBJ2-2; D assignment may be TRBD1 or TRBD2 (5 bases each). The CDR3 has 15 amino acids. Trimming took off 6 bases at V and 6 bases at J, with 17 bases between the two ends. Germline lookup yields CDR1 SGHTA and CDR2 FQGNSA. The CDR3 here is CASRAGTVTSGELFF. In DNA form, the CDR3 reads TGTGCCAGCAGGGCCGGGACGGTCACATCCGGGGAGCTGTTTTTT.

The sample holds a few counts of this clonotype. The rearrangement joins TRBV18 to TRBJ2-1, with 12 bases identical to TRBD2. Looked up from germline, CDR1 is KGHSH and CDR2 is LQKENI. The trim removed 3 bases at V and 1 base at J, leaving 4 bases unmatched. The CDR3 covers 17 residues. The DNA of the CDR3 is TGTGCCAGCTCACCCCCAACTAGCGGGGGGTCCTACAATGAGCAGTTCTTC. It is translated as CASSPPTSGGSYNEQFF.